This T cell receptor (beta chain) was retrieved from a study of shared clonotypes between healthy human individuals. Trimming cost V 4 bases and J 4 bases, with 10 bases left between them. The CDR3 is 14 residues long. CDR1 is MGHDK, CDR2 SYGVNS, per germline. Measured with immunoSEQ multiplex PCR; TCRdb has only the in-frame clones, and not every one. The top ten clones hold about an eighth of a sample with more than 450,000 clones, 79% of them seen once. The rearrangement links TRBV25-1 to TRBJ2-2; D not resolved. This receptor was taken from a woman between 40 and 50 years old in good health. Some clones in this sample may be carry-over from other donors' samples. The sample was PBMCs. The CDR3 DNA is TGTGCCAGCAGTGGAGACTTTTCCACCGGGGAGCTGTTTTTT. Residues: CASSGDFSTGELFF.